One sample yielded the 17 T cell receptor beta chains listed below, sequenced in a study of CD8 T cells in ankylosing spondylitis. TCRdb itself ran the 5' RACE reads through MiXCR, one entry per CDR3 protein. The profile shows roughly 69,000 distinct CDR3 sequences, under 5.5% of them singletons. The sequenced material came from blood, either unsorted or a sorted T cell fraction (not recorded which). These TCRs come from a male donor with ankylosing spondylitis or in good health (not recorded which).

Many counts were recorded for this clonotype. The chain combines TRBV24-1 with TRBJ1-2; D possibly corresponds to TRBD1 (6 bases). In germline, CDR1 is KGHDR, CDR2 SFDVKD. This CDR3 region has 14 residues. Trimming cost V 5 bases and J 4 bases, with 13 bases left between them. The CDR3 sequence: CATSAPGQRYGYTF. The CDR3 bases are TGTGCCACCAGTGCCCCCGGACAGCGCTATGGCTACACCTTC.

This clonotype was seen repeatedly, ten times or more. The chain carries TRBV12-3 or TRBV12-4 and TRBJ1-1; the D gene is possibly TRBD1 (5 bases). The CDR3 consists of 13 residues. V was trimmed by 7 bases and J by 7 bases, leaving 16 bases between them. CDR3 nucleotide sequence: TGTGCCAGCACCATTGGGGGGGGACTTGAAGCTTTCTTT. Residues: CASTIGGGLEAFF.

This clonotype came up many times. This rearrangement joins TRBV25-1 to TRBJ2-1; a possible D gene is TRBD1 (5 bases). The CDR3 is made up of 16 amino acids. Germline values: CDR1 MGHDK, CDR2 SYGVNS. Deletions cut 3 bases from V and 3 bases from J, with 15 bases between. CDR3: CASSELAGTGYNEQFF. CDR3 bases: TGTGCCAGCAGTGAGCTGGCAGGTACAGGCTACAATGAGCAGTTCTTC.

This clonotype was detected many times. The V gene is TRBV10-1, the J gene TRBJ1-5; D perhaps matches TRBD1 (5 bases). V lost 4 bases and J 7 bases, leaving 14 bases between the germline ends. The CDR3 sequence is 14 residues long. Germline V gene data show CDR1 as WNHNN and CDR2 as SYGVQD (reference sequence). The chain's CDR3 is CASSVSGIDQPQHF. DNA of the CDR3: TGCGCCAGCAGTGTTTCAGGGATCGACCAGCCCCAGCATTTT.

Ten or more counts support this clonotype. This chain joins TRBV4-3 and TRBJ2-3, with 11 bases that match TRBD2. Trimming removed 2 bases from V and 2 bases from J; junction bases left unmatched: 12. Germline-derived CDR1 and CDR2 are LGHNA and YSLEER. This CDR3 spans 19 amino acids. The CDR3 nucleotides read TGCGCCAGCAGCCAACAACTAGCGGGGGATACGATCTTCACAGATACGCAGTATTTT. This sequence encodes CASSQQLAGDTIFTDTQYF.

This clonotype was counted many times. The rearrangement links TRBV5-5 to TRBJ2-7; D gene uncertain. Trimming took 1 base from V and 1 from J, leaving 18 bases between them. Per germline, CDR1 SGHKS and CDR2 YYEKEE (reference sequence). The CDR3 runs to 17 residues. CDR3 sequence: CASSLRKTPPISYEQYF. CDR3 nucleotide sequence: TGTGCCAGCAGCTTGCGGAAGACGCCACCAATATCCTACGAGCAGTACTTC. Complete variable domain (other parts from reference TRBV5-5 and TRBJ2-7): DAGVTQSPTHLIKTRGQQVTLRCSPISGHKSVSWYQQVLGQGPQFIFQYYEKEERGRGNFPDRFSARQFPNYSSELNVNALLLGDSALYLCASSLRKTPPISYEQYFGPGTRLTVT.

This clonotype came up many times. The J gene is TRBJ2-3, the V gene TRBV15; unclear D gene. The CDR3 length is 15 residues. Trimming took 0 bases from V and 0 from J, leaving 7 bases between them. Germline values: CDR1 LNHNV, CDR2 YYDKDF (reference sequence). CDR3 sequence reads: CATSRDGLSTDTQYF. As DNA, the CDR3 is TGTGCCACCAGCAGAGATGGGTTAAGCACAGATACGCAGTATTTT.

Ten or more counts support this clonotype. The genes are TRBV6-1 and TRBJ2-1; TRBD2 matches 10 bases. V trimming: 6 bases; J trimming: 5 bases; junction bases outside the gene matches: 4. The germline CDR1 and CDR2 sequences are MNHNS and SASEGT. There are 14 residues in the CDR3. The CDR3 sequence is CASRERGGDNEQFF. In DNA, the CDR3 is TGTGCCAGCAGAGAGCGGGGGGGCGACAATGAGCAGTTCTTC.

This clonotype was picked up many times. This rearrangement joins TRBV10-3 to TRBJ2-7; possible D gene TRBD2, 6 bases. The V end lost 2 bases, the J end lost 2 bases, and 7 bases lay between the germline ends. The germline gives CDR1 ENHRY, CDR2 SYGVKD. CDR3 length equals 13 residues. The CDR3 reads CAISEGGTYEQYF. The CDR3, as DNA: TGTGCCATCAGTGAGGGCGGGACCTACGAGCAGTACTTC.

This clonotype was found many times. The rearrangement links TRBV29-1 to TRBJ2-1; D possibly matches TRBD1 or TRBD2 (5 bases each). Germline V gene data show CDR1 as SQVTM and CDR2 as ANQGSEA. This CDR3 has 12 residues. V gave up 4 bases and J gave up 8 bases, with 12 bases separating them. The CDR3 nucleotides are TGCAGCGTTGTGGGGGAGAGCTATGAGCAGTTCTTC. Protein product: CSVVGESYEQFF.

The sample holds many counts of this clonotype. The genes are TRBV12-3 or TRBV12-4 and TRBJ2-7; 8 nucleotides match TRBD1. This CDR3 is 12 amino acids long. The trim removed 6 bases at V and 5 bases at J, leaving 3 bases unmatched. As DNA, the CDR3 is TGTGCCAGCAGCCGGGACAGGAACGAGCAGTACTTC. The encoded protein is CASSRDRNEQYF.

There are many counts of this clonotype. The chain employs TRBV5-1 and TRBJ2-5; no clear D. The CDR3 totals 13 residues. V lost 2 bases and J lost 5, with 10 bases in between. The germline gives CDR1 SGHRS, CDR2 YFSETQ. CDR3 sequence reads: CASSLAPEETQYF. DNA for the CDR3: TGCGCCAGCAGCTTAGCCCCGGAGGAGACCCAGTACTTC.

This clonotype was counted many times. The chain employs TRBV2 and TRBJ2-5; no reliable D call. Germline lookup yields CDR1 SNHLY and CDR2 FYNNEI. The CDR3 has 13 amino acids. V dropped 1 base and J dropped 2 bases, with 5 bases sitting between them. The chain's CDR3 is CASSEGLQETQYF. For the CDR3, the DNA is TGTGCCAGCAGTGAAGGCCTACAAGAGACCCAGTACTTC.

The DNA of the CDR3 is TGTGCCAGTAGCCACCAGCGGGGGGGGACCTACAATGAGCAGTTCTTC. It translates to CASSHQRGGTYNEQFF. The V and J genes are TRBV19 and TRBJ2-1, with 10 bases identical to TRBD2. Germline V gene sequence: CDR1 LNHDA, CDR2 SQIVND (reference sequence). CDR3 length: 16 residues. The ends lost 6 bases at V and 2 bases at J; junction bases unmatched: 7.

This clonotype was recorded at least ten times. The CDR3 nucleotides read TGCAGTGCTAGAGATATAAGCGGGGGGGCCTCCGGGGAGCTGTTTTTT. Amino acid sequence: CSARDISGGASGELFF. The J gene is TRBJ2-2, the V gene TRBV20-1; 10 nucleotides line up with TRBD2. CDR3 length: 16 amino acids. After removal of 0 bases from V and 6 bases from J, the junction contained 7 bases not matched to a gene. Germline V gene lookup returns CDR1 DFQATT and CDR2 SNEGSKA (reference sequence).

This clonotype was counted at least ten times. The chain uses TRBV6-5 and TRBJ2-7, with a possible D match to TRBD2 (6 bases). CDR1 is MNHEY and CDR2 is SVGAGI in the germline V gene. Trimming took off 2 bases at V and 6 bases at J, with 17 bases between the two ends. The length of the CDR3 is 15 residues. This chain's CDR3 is CASSYNEPGVAEQYF. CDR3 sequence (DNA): TGTGCCAGCAGTTACAACGAGCCGGGGGTCGCCGAGCAGTACTTC.

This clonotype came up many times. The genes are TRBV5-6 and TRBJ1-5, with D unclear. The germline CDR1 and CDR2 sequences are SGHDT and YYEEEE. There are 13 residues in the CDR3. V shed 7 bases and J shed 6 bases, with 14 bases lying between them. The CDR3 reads CASSYGWAQPQHF. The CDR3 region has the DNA TGTGCCAGCTCTTATGGATGGGCTCAGCCCCAGCATTTT. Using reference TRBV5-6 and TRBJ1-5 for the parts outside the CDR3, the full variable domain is DAGVTQSPTHLIKTRGQQVTLRCSPKSGHDTVSWYQQALGQGPQFIFQYYEEEERQRGNFPDRFSGHQFPNYSSELNVNALLLGDSALYLCASSYGWAQPQHFGDGTRLSIL.